The clone carrying this T cell receptor (beta chain) was detected ten times or more. What it recognizes is unknown. The data belong to a study of T cells in Graves' hyperthyroidism and ophthalmopathy. On the study more broadly: Before any treatment, at initial diagnosis, peripheral blood was collected.

Study-level findings and limits: Most thyroid clonotypes that were expanded above 0.001 also turned up in blood. The model's output predicted ophthalmopathy at a median of approximately 6.5 months prior to onset.

Trimming pared 4 bases from V and 1 base from J, leaving 17 bases between. Germline loops: CDR1 SGHRS, CDR2 YFSETQ. This CDR3 contains 16 residues. RNA transcripts were the template for amplifying TCR beta CDR3 regions. The HTBI set primed first-round TCR CDR3 RT-PCR. TCRdb recomputed calls from the multiplex PCR reads with MiXCR, one row per CDR3 protein. Found here are approximately 400,000 distinct CDR3 sequences, less than 20% of them singletons; the top ten hold 35% to 50%. Based on clinical symptoms, serum thyroxine and TRAb, thyroid ultrasound and orbital computed tomography, diagnoses were reached.

The TCR originated in a man aged 18 to 29 with Graves' ophthalmopathy. Input material: blood. This sequence joins TRBV5-1 and TRBJ1-1; tentative D call: TRBD1 (6 bases). The CDR3 sequence is CASSPWDTETNTEAFF. As DNA, the CDR3 is TGCGCCAGCAGCCCTTGGGACACAGAAACGAACACTGAAGCTTTCTTT.